The text below deals with one TCR beta chain. There are 13 residues in the CDR3. Germline V lookup: CDR1 SGHNT, CDR2 YYREEE (reference sequence). With 3 bases removed from V and 6 bases from J, the gap between germline ends came to 10 bases. These data belong to a study of blood T cell repertoires in COVID-19. Generated by immunoSEQ multiplex PCR, the TCRdb table keeps only in-frame clones and is missing some. The data contain a few hundred thousand clones, over 60% of them seen just once; the ten biggest clones take up approximately 6.6%. The TCR was taken from an older woman with acute or convalescent COVID-19. The chain couples TRBV5-4 to TRBJ2-1; tentative D call: TRBD1 (6 bases). Specimen: peripheral blood. CDR3 residues: CASSYQGFNEQFF. The CDR3 coding sequence is TGTGCCAGCAGCTATCAGGGGTTCAATGAGCAGTTCTTC.